The sample holds a few counts of the clone carrying this TCR beta chain. As yet, its antigen is unknown. This record belongs to a study of T cells in localized non-small cell lung cancer. The study's findings and limits: In uninvolved adjacent lung, T cell clonality reached its highest value, exceeding tumor. Adjacent lung held a median approximately 57 of the top 100 tumor clones. Sequencing involved a lone tumor region, leaving heterogeneity possible. Increased T cell density in blood showed an association with longer overall survival.

The table came from immunoSEQ multiplex PCR; TCRdb's copy has only in-frame clones and leaves some out. This table holds 60,000 or so clones, roughly four fifths found once. V shed 2 bases and J shed 2 bases, with 1 base lying between them. The CDR3 is made up of 12 amino acids. The germline V gene has CDR1 SNHLY and CDR2 FYNNEI. The receptor was derived from a man between 40 and 75 years old with stage II lung adenocarcinoma. The sequences come from PBMCs, collected before any cancer treatment. The V and J genes are TRBV2 and TRBJ2-1; D is uncertain. DNA of the CDR3: TGTGCCAGCAGTGAAACCTACAATGAGCAGTTCTTC. Translating gives CASSETYNEQFF.